This T cell receptor (beta chain) was profiled in a study of T-cell memory formation after mild COVID-19. Using its own MiXCR run on the 5' RACE reads, TCRdb lists one record per CDR3 protein. This table has fewer than 300,000 distinct CDR3 sequences, 15% to 20% appearing once. The germline CDR1 and CDR2 sequences are MDHEN and SYDVKM. This CDR3 region has 16 residues. The V and J ends lost 2 bases and 8 bases, in that order; junction bases with no gene match: 11. This clonotype appeared a few times. The gene calls are TRBV28 and TRBJ1-2; 10 bases fit TRBD1. The sequence came from a man aged 18 to 29 who had mild COVID-19 (a few samples of this study predate the infection). Cell type and time point are not known. The sequenced sample consisted of PBMCs or a T cell subset sorted from them (not recorded which). The CDR3 DNA sequence: TGTGCCAGCAGTTTAGGGTCGACAGGGGGCAGAGAGGGCTACACCTTC. Translated, it gives CASSLGSTGGREGYTF.